This T cell receptor (beta chain) was recovered during a study of cytomegalovirus exposure and HLA in healthy donors. Study-wide results and caveats: Most TCR sequences proved rare, with some public TCRs found in many donors.

Germline V gene sequence: CDR1 LNHDA, CDR2 SQIVND (reference sequence). This CDR3 spans 16 amino acids. The V end was cut by 3 bases, the J end by 9 bases, with 24 bases between. Donors in the study were healthy people who gave bone marrow. Turning to this clone: The antigen remains unidentified.

It was with 60 Vbeta and 13 Jbeta primers that the PCR ran. TCRdb's copy holds only in-frame clones and misses some; the assay was immunoSEQ multiplex PCR. The sample lists some 150,000 clones; less than 80% were seen once. The clonotype originates from a female donor in good health and CMV-seronegative. The rearrangement uses TRBV19 and TRBJ2-7; possible D gene TRBD2, 6 bases. Input material: PBMCs. CDR3 sequence reads: CASSIRGGAFQRGQYF. CDR3 in DNA: TGTGCCAGTAGTATCCGAGGAGGGGCCTTCCAGAGGGGGCAGTACTTC.